The clone carrying this TCR beta chain was observed a few times. The data are from a study of cytomegalovirus exposure and HLA in healthy donors. Germline CDR1 and CDR2: KGHSH and LQKENI. This CDR3 comprises 14 residues. V shed 6 bases and J 5 bases; nucleotides not matched to a gene: 7. Use of 60 Vbeta and 13 Jbeta primers characterized the PCR. Profiled with immunoSEQ multiplex PCR; TCRdb holds only in-frame clones, not every one. The sample comprises about 150,000 clones, 80% of which are singletons, and about 5.6% rests with the top ten. The chain joins TRBV18 to TRBJ1-3, with TRBD1 matching 7 bases. The receptor was derived from a woman between 40 and 55 years old in good health and CMV-seropositive. The sequenced sample was PBMCs. CDR3 residues: CASSEEGARNTIYF. CDR3 bases: TGTGCCAGCTCCGAGGAGGGGGCCCGAAACACCATATATTTT.